One sample yielded the 28 T cell receptor beta chains listed below, sequenced in a study of blood T cell repertoires in COVID-19. TCRdb keeps only in-frame clones here, not all; method: immunoSEQ multiplex PCR. The table shows under 65,000 clones, with about 90% occurring only once. The sample was peripheral blood. These receptors were obtained from a man older than 75 in a cohort sampled during active COVID-19.

The V gene is TRBV5-1, the J gene TRBJ2-6, with 9 nucleotides matching TRBD1. The CDR3 has 18 amino acids. V shed 4 bases, J shed 0 bases, and the junction held 8 bases outside the gene matches. The V gene's germline CDR1 is SGHRS and CDR2 YFSETQ. CDR3 sequence reads: CASSPQGQGYSGANVLTF. The CDR3 bases are TGCGCCAGCAGCCCTCAGGGACAGGGTTACTCTGGGGCCAACGTCCTGACTTTC.

The chain combines TRBV18 with TRBJ2-7; D possibly corresponds to TRBD1 (5 bases). Germline CDR1 reads KGHSH; CDR2 reads LQKENI. V was trimmed by 6 bases and J by 0 bases, leaving 9 bases between them. CDR3 length: 13 amino acids. The CDR3 protein is CASSRQSSYEQYF. In DNA, the CDR3 is TGTGCCAGCTCTCGACAGAGCTCCTACGAGCAGTACTTC.

This chain joins TRBV24-1 and TRBJ1-1; possible D gene TRBD1, 5 bases. With 12 bases removed from V and 1 base from J, the gap between germline ends came to 14 bases. Germline V gene lookup returns CDR1 KGHDR and CDR2 SFDVKD. The CDR3 sequence is 13 residues long. CDR3 DNA sequence: TGTGCCCCCCCAGGGATAGCGAACACTGAAGCTTTCTTT. It yields the protein CAPPGIANTEAFF.

The chain recombines TRBV12-3 or TRBV12-4 with TRBJ1-4, with D hard to call. The CDR3 loop spans 13 amino acids. The V and J ends lost 6 bases and 5 bases respectively, with 10 bases between them. The CDR3 coding sequence is TGTGCCAGCAGCCAGGTCCTCAATGAAAAACTGTTTTTT. It is translated as CASSQVLNEKLFF.

This chain connects TRBV5-1 to TRBJ2-1; 14 nucleotides align to TRBD2. J was trimmed by 8 bases and V by 3 bases; bases with no gene match: 4. CDR3 length equals 15 residues. Germline V gene lookup returns CDR1 SGHRS and CDR2 YFSETQ. The CDR3 DNA reads TGCGCCAGCAGCTCCGGGACTAGCGGGGGTTATGAGCAGTTCTTC. As protein: CASSSGTSGGYEQFF.

The V call is TRBV5-4, the J call TRBJ1-2, with 9 bases aligning to TRBD1. Germline V gene lookup returns CDR1 SGHNT and CDR2 YYREEE (reference sequence). V lost 4 bases and J lost 4; bases outside the gene matches: 2. The CDR3 spans 13 residues. CDR3 DNA sequence: TGTGCCAGCAGCGGGACAGGGATCTATGGCTACACCTTC. This gives the protein CASSGTGIYGYTF.

The chain couples TRBV6-5 to TRBJ1-2; no reliable D call. Per the germline V gene, CDR1 is MNHEY and CDR2 is SVGAGI. CDR3 length: 14 amino acids. Between the trimmed V and J ends, which lost 2 bases and 3 bases, there was a span of 10 bases. The chain's CDR3 is CASSYGVGDYGYTF. CDR3 coding DNA: TGTGCCAGCAGTTACGGTGTGGGAGACTATGGCTACACCTTC.

The chain is built from TRBV5-1 and TRBJ1-4, with D maybe TRBD1 (6 bases). The germline gives CDR1 SGHRS, CDR2 YFSETQ. V lost 2 bases and J 1 base, leaving 9 bases between the germline ends. This CDR3 is built from 15 residues. The CDR3 region is CASSFQGITNEKLFF. Here the CDR3 DNA reads TGCGCCAGCAGCTTCCAGGGGATAACTAATGAAAAACTGTTTTTT.

V usage is TRBV9 and J usage is TRBJ1-1; 9 bases are a match to TRBD1. J lost 3 bases, V lost 0 bases, and 3 bases had no gene match. This CDR3 has 15 residues. The germline CDR1 and CDR2 sequences are SGDLS and YYNGEE. The CDR3 DNA follows: TGTGCCAGCAGCGTAGTCGACAGGGGGTACACTGAAGCTTTCTTT. Translating gives CASSVVDRGYTEAFF.

The V call is TRBV28, the J call TRBJ1-5, with 8 bases lining up with TRBD1. The CDR3 runs to 16 residues. The ends lost 5 bases at V and 6 bases at J; junction bases unmatched: 12. Germline CDR1 reads MDHEN; CDR2 reads SYDVKM. The CDR3 nucleotides read TGTGCCAGCAGTCACGATTCAGGGGGCTATAGTCAGCCCCAGCATTTT. Translating gives CASSHDSGGYSQPQHF. Full variable domain (missing parts from reference TRBV28 and TRBJ1-5): DVKVTQSSRYLVKRTGEKVFLECVQDMDHENMFWYRQDPGLGLRLIYFSYDVKMKEKGDIPEGYSVSREKKERFSLILESASTNQTSMYLCASSHDSGGYSQPQHFGDGTRLSIL.

J is TRBJ1-2 and V is TRBV18; maybe TRBD1 (6 bases). V lost 4 bases, J lost 3 bases, and 15 bases lay in between. Germline CDR1 and CDR2: KGHSH and LQKENI. The CDR3 runs to 15 residues. This CDR3 is CASSQQGTPDYGYTF. The DNA for the CDR3 is TGTGCCAGCTCACAACAGGGTACCCCGGACTATGGCTACACCTTC.

The CDR3 DNA follows: TGTGCCAGCAGCGGCCGCTACCGGTGGACAGATACGCAGTATTTT. Its protein is CASSGRYRWTDTQYF. V usage is TRBV9 and J usage is TRBJ2-3; D gene unclear. Deletions cut 3 bases from V and 3 bases from J, with 14 bases between. The CDR3 has 15 amino acids. The germline gives CDR1 SGDLS, CDR2 YYNGEE.

The rearrangement uses TRBV18 and TRBJ2-3; tentative D call: TRBD1 (6 bases). This CDR3 has 15 residues. Germline loops: CDR1 KGHSH, CDR2 LQKENI. V was pared by 1 base and J by 4 bases, with 12 bases between. As DNA, the CDR3 is TGTGCCAGCTCACCACTGACAGGTATCCCAGATACGCAGTATTTT. Protein sequence: CASSPLTGIPDTQYF.

The CDR3 DNA reads as TGTGCCTGGAGCCCAAAAAACAGGGGGGTTTCACCCCTCCACTTT. Translation gives CAWSPKNRGVSPLHF. This chain joins TRBV30 and TRBJ1-6, with 8 bases identical to TRBD1. In germline, CDR1 is GTSNPN, CDR2 SVGIG (reference sequence). V gave up 3 bases and J gave up 9 bases; unmatched junction bases: 10. The CDR3 extends over 15 amino acids.

This clone appeared a single time. J is TRBJ2-1 and V is TRBV7-2; D is undetermined. The CDR3 extends over 15 amino acids. The germline CDR1 and CDR2 sequences are SGHTA and FQGNSA. Trimming shortened V by 4 bases and J by 0 bases, and 10 bases separated the two germline ends. The CDR3 sequence is CASSSSASSYNEQFF. For the CDR3, the DNA is TGTGCCAGCAGCTCGAGCGCGAGCTCCTACAATGAGCAGTTCTTC.

The chain uses TRBV19 and TRBJ2-5, with 7 positions matching TRBD1. Losses at the gene ends were 6 bases for V and 5 bases for J; bases not matched to a gene: 6. The CDR3 consists of 13 residues. Germline V gene data show CDR1 as LNHDA and CDR2 as SQIVND (reference sequence). For the CDR3, the DNA is TGTGCCAGTAGCGAGACAGGGCAGGAGACCCAGTACTTC. Protein sequence: CASSETGQETQYF.

CDR3: CASSGGSGGNQPQHF. The CDR3 nucleotides are TGTGCCAGCAGCGGGGGGTCGGGGGGCAATCAGCCCCAGCATTTT. The V gene is TRBV7-2, the J gene TRBJ1-5; possible D gene TRBD1, 5 bases. CDR3 length: 15 amino acids. V lost 5 bases and J lost 2, with 13 bases in between. CDR1 SGHTA and CDR2 FQGNSA come from the germline V gene.

The chain has TRBV5-6 and TRBJ2-3; D not certain. The CDR3 contains 13 residues. The V end was cut by 6 bases, the J end by 2 bases, with 10 bases between. Looked up from germline, CDR1 is SGHDT and CDR2 is YYEEEE. The CDR3 region is CASIVPNTDTQYF. In nucleotides, the CDR3 is TGTGCCAGCATAGTGCCTAACACAGATACGCAGTATTTT.

In DNA, the CDR3 is TGTGCCAGCAGTCCCCAACAGGGCCCTAATTCACCCCTCCACTTT. This encodes CASSPQQGPNSPLHF. V usage is TRBV6-5 and J usage is TRBJ1-6, with D possibly TRBD1 on 6 matching bases. Per the germline V gene, CDR1 is MNHEY and CDR2 is SVGAGI. This CDR3 comprises 15 residues. V was trimmed by 5 bases and J by 6 bases, leaving 14 bases between them.

This chain connects TRBV11-3 to TRBJ2-1; 14 positions agree with TRBD2. The germline V gene encodes CDR1 SGHNT and CDR2 YENEEA. This CDR3 has 15 residues. V was clipped by 3 bases and J by 8 bases; unmatched bases: 3. CDR3 protein: CASSLGLAGVDEQFF. The CDR3 DNA is TGTGCCAGCAGCTTGGGACTAGCGGGAGTCGATGAGCAGTTCTTC.

The chain links TRBV3-1 (or the pseudogene TRBV3-2) to TRBJ2-7; 8 positions agree with TRBD2. The ends lost 5 bases at V and 1 base at J; junction bases unmatched: 7. The CDR3 is 15 residues long. The V gene's germline CDR1 is LGHDT and CDR2 YNNKEL (reference sequence). This chain's CDR3 is CASSGSGRGSYEQYF. The CDR3 bases are TGTGCCAGCAGCGGAAGCGGGAGAGGGTCCTACGAGCAGTACTTC.

This sequence joins TRBV6-5 and TRBJ2-2; a weak D match, TRBD2 (6 bases). CDR1 MNHEY and CDR2 SVGAGI come from the germline V gene. The CDR3 length is 15 residues. The ends were cut back, 2 bases at V and 4 bases at J, with 11 bases in the middle. The CDR3 protein is CASSYGGDITGELFF. The CDR3 DNA follows: TGTGCCAGCAGTTACGGCGGGGATATCACCGGGGAGCTGTTTTTT.

This clone was observed a single time. This chain links TRBV6-5 with TRBJ2-2; D possibly corresponds to TRBD1 (6 bases). Looked up from germline, CDR1 is MNHEY and CDR2 is SVGAGI. V was trimmed by 6 bases and J by 0 bases, leaving 11 bases between them. The CDR3 is made up of 15 amino acids. The CDR3 reads CASRGAQPNTGELFF. Here the CDR3 DNA reads TGTGCCAGCAGGGGGGCACAGCCGAACACCGGGGAGCTGTTTTTT.

This clone was picked up one time. This chain uses TRBV5-1 with TRBJ2-1, with 7 nucleotides matching TRBD1. Germline V gene data show CDR1 as SGHRS and CDR2 as YFSETQ. The trim removed 0 bases at V and 9 bases at J, leaving 0 bases unmatched. This CDR3 spans 12 amino acids. CDR3 residues: CASSLGQGEQFF. CDR3 coding DNA: TGCGCCAGCAGCTTGGGACAGGGTGAGCAGTTCTTC.

The chain couples TRBV6-2 or TRBV6-3 to TRBJ2-3, with 12 bases aligning to TRBD2. The V and J ends lost 0 bases and 3 bases, in that order; junction bases with no gene match: 1. CDR3 size: 16 residues. Germline V gives CDR1 MNHEY, CDR2 SVGEGT. CDR3 residues: CASSYSLAGGTDTQYF. In DNA, the CDR3 is TGTGCCAGCAGTTACTCGCTAGCGGGAGGGACAGATACGCAGTATTTT.

The chain joins TRBV9 to TRBJ2-2; no clear D. V lost 4 bases and J 4 bases, leaving 8 bases between the germline ends. The CDR3 consists of 13 residues. Looked up from germline, CDR1 is SGDLS and CDR2 is YYNGEE. The CDR3 sequence is CASSIASTGELFF. DNA of the CDR3: TGTGCCAGCAGCATCGCGAGCACCGGGGAGCTGTTTTTT.

V usage is TRBV28 and J usage is TRBJ2-5; maybe TRBD1 (5 bases). CDR3 length: 13 residues. Germline-derived CDR1 and CDR2 are MDHEN and SYDVKM. Trimming stripped 5 bases from V and 3 bases from J, with 10 bases between. The CDR3 DNA reads TGTGCCAGCAGTCCCGACAGAGAAGAGACCCAGTACTTC. Translation: CASSPDREETQYF.

The rearrangement links TRBV3-1 (or the pseudogene TRBV3-2) to TRBJ2-2, with 7 bases aligning to TRBD2. The junction had 3 bases not matched to a gene; V was cut back by 4 bases and J by 1 base. The CDR3 consists of 15 residues. Germline V gene lookup returns CDR1 LGHDT and CDR2 YNNKEL (reference sequence). CDR3 loop: CASSPTGGNTGELFF. The CDR3, as DNA: TGTGCCAGCAGCCCAACGGGGGGGAACACCGGGGAGCTGTTTTTT.